This T cell receptor (beta chain) is from a study of PD-1 blockade in mismatch repair-deficient tumors. Study summary: Patients had 12 mismatch repair-deficient cancer types, all previously treated and progressing.

Study-level findings and limits: Tumor-resident clones, often undetectable pretreatment in blood, expanded then contracted after pembrolizumab.

V was clipped by 5 bases and J by 8 bases, with 16 bases between them. The CDR3 contains 14 residues. CDR1 is SGHAT and CDR2 is FQDESV in the germline V gene (reference sequence). Note on this clone: No antigen is known for it.

PCR or immunohistochemistry showed mismatch repair deficiency in every enrolled patient. TCR sequencing covered three patients who responded to pembrolizumab. Method: immunoSEQ multiplex PCR; TCRdb's copy keeps in-frame clones and lacks some. The data hold 76,000 or so clones, with 80% to 90% observed a single time. This material consisted of peripheral blood, taken 44 weeks after starting pembrolizumab. This chain joins TRBV11-1 and TRBJ2-1; D might be TRBD2 (6 bases). The sequence was obtained from an adult with mismatch repair-deficient cancer. CDR3 sequence reads: CASSDYGSFDEQFF. The DNA for the CDR3 is TGTGCCAGCAGCGATTACGGGAGTTTTGATGAGCAGTTCTTC.